The 19 T cell receptor beta chains in this list originate from one sample, sequenced in a study of shared clonotypes between healthy human individuals. Repertoires were generated with immunoSEQ multiplex PCR, while TCRdb's copy carries only in-frame clones and drops some. There are millions of clones in the sample; roughly 95% occur only once, and more than 0.1% lies in the top ten. Material: naive CD4+ T cells sorted from blood. The subset is: CD45RA+ positively selected. These receptors came from a man aged 18 to 35 in good health.

The chain has TRBV2 and TRBJ1-2, with D uncertain. The CDR3 length is 12 residues. The germline V gene encodes CDR1 SNHLY and CDR2 FYNNEI. V gave up 2 bases and J gave up 8 bases, with 9 bases separating them. CDR3 sequence reads: CASSETALGYTF. In DNA, the CDR3 is TGTGCCAGCAGTGAAACAGCCCTAGGCTACACCTTC.

This chain links TRBV4-1 with TRBJ1-3; 8 bases line up with TRBD1. Germline CDR1 and CDR2: MGHRA and YSYEKL. CDR3 length: 17 residues. Trimming removed 0 bases from V and 8 bases from J; junction bases left unmatched: 12. The CDR3 spells CASSQEPRGQRGDTIYF. In DNA, the CDR3 is TGCGCCAGCAGCCAAGAACCCAGGGGGCAGAGGGGAGACACCATATATTTT.

This clone was observed a handful of times. The chain recombines TRBV10-3 with TRBJ1-5, with D uncertain. V dropped 4 bases and J dropped 2 bases, with 9 bases sitting between them. Germline CDR1 and CDR2: ENHRY and SYGVKD. CDR3 length: 14 amino acids. In DNA form, the CDR3 reads TGTGCCATCAGTGCGGAGTGGGGCAATCAGCCCCAGCATTTT. It encodes CAISAEWGNQPQHF.

The V call is TRBV9, the J call TRBJ2-2; D not certain. There are 15 residues in the CDR3. Germline CDR1 SGDLS, CDR2 YYNGEE. The germline V and J ends were trimmed by 0 bases and 5 bases, with 11 bases remaining between them. DNA for the CDR3: TGTGCCAGCAGCGTAGAGAGACGGCGGACCGGGGAGCTGTTTTTT. Amino acid sequence: CASSVERRRTGELFF.

The chain couples TRBV11-2 to TRBJ1-1; TRBD1 agrees at 7 bases. The CDR3 spans 14 residues. From germline, CDR1 is SGHAT and CDR2 FQNNGV. The junction had 8 bases not matched to a gene; V was cut back by 6 bases and J by 4 bases. The CDR3 reads CASSDDRVGTEAFF. CDR3 nucleotides: TGTGCCAGCAGTGACGACAGGGTCGGCACTGAAGCTTTCTTT.

The genes are TRBV15 and TRBJ2-7, with 7 bases matching TRBD1. Unmatched junction bases numbered 11, after V lost 5 bases and J lost 1 base. The CDR3 is 16 residues long. The V gene's germline CDR1 is LNHNV and CDR2 YYDKDF (reference sequence). CDR3: CATSPQGPGGSYEQYF. The CDR3 bases are TGTGCCACCAGCCCCCAGGGGCCAGGGGGTTCCTACGAGCAGTACTTC.

About this clone itself: This CDR3 is also generated by other DNA sequences in the sample. This rearrangement joins TRBV29-1 to TRBJ2-3; the D is unclear. Germline lookup yields CDR1 SQVTM and CDR2 ANQGSEA. The CDR3 is 11 amino acids. CDR3 bases: TGCAGTACCCGGGGCACAGATACGCAGTATTTT. Protein sequence: CSTRGTDTQYF.

In regard to this clone: Other nucleotide sequences in the sample specify the same CDR3. This chain uses TRBV4-1 with TRBJ1-2, with TRBD1 as a possible D gene (5 bases). Germline V gene data show CDR1 as MGHRA and CDR2 as YSYEKL. This CDR3 region has 15 residues. Trimming took 1 base from V and 2 from J, leaving 11 bases between them. The CDR3 sequence is CASSQGDRGNYGYTF. Here the CDR3 DNA reads TGCGCCAGCAGCCAAGGGGACCGAGGAAACTATGGCTACACCTTC.

The chain combines TRBV2 with TRBJ2-3; D tentatively reads TRBD1 or TRBD2 (5 bases each). Germline loops: CDR1 SNHLY, CDR2 FYNNEI. The CDR3 has 15 amino acids. V lost 5 bases, J lost 2 bases, and 14 bases lay in between. The DNA for the CDR3 is TGTGCCAGCAGTAATAATGGGGGTCCCACAGATACGCAGTATTTT. This encodes CASSNNGGPTDTQYF.

As regards this clone: This specimen includes other DNA sequences encoding the same CDR3. The V gene is TRBV29-1, the J gene TRBJ2-7; weak D call: TRBD2 (6 bases). Germline V CDR1 and CDR2: SQVTM, ANQGSEA. This CDR3 comprises 13 residues. V dropped 0 bases and J dropped 2 bases, with 8 bases sitting between them. CDR3 in amino acids: CSVEDGGAYEQYF. In DNA form, the CDR3 reads TGCAGCGTTGAAGACGGAGGGGCCTACGAGCAGTACTTC.

This chain joins TRBV27 and TRBJ1-4; D perhaps matches TRBD1 (5 bases). V was trimmed by 9 bases and J by 7 bases, leaving 18 bases between them. The CDR3 extends over 14 amino acids. Germline V lookup: CDR1 MNHEY, CDR2 SMNVEV (reference sequence). Written as DNA, the CDR3 is TGTGCCAGTTCCGGGGGGTCCGCTGGTGAAAAACTGTTTTTT. Its protein product is CASSGGSAGEKLFF.

The J gene is TRBJ1-4, the V gene TRBV7-9; D is uncertain. Between the trimmed V and J ends, which lost 3 bases and 0 bases, there was a span of 8 bases. Germline values: CDR1 SEHNR, CDR2 FQNEAQ (reference sequence). This CDR3 spans 15 amino acids. CDR3 loop: CASSFWAATNEKLFF. CDR3 nucleotides: TGTGCCAGCAGCTTCTGGGCAGCAACTAATGAAAAACTGTTTTTT.

A word on this clone: Other DNA sequences in the sample encode the same CDR3. The J gene is TRBJ2-5, the V gene TRBV18; D uncertain. V was clipped by 6 bases and J by 5 bases, with 10 bases between them. CDR1 is KGHSH, CDR2 LQKENI, per germline. CDR3 length equals 12 residues. CDR3 region: CASSPTGETQYF. CDR3 sequence (DNA): TGTGCCAGCTCCCCTACGGGTGAGACCCAGTACTTC.

V gene TRBV5-6 combines with J gene TRBJ1-1; D might be TRBD1 (5 bases). V was trimmed by 0 bases and J by 0 bases, leaving 15 bases between them. There are 17 residues in the CDR3. CDR1 is SGHDT, CDR2 YYEEEE, per germline. The CDR3 coding sequence is TGTGCCAGCAGCTTGGAGGTTCAGGGACTCTTGAACACTGAAGCTTTCTTT. Its protein product is CASSLEVQGLLNTEAFF.

This clone appeared a single time. This CDR3 is also generated by other DNA sequences in the sample. This rearrangement joins TRBV7-9 to TRBJ2-5; 8 bases are shared with TRBD1. Losses at the gene ends were 5 bases for V and 5 bases for J; bases not matched to a gene: 7. Per the germline V gene, CDR1 is SEHNR and CDR2 is FQNEAQ (reference sequence). CDR3 length: 14 residues. In DNA, the CDR3 is TGTGCCAGCAGCAAAGACAGGGGTGGGGAGACCCAGTACTTC. Translated: CASSKDRGGETQYF.

The chain employs TRBV5-1 and TRBJ2-7, with D perhaps TRBD1 or TRBD2 (6 bases each). The CDR3 contains 15 residues. V was clipped by 2 bases and J by 5 bases, with 17 bases between them. The V gene's germline CDR1 is SGHRS and CDR2 YFSETQ. The CDR3 DNA sequence: TGCGCCAGCAGCTTCGGATGGAGGGGGATTCACGAGCAGTACTTC. It is translated as CASSFGWRGIHEQYF.

The gene calls are TRBV5-6 and TRBJ2-7, with D unclear. Germline V gives CDR1 SGHDT, CDR2 YYEEEE. This CDR3 region has 12 residues. V lost 4 bases and J 9 bases, leaving 14 bases between the germline ends. DNA for the CDR3: TGTGCCAGCAGCACCCGGACCTTATTGCAGTACTTC. This translates into CASSTRTLLQYF. The full variable domain, with the rest looked up from reference TRBV5-6 and TRBJ2-7, is DAGVTQSPTHLIKTRGQQVTLRCSPKSGHDTVSWYQQALGQGPQFIFQYYEEEERQRGNFPDRFSGHQFPNYSSELNVNALLLGDSALYLCASSTRTLLQYFGPGTRLTVT.

V gene TRBV5-1 combines with J gene TRBJ2-5, with a possible D match to TRBD2 (5 bases). The V end was cut by 2 bases, the J end by 5 bases, with 13 bases between. Per germline, CDR1 SGHRS and CDR2 YFSETQ. The CDR3 consists of 14 residues. CDR3 in amino acids: CASSLGPGFETQYF. The CDR3, as DNA: TGCGCCAGCAGCTTAGGCCCGGGATTCGAGACCCAGTACTTC.

The genes are TRBV7-9 and TRBJ2-7, with a possible D match to TRBD1 (5 bases). Germline CDR1 and CDR2: SEHNR and FQNEAQ (reference sequence). The CDR3 runs 12 residues. V was pared by 6 bases and J by 7 bases, with 13 bases between. This CDR3 reads CASRLTVGEQYF. The CDR3, as DNA: TGTGCCAGCAGATTGACAGTTGGGGAGCAGTACTTC.